These 21 T cell receptor beta chains share one sample of origin, sequenced in a study of blood T cell repertoires in COVID-19. Method: immunoSEQ multiplex PCR; TCRdb's copy keeps in-frame clones and lacks some. The sample shows around 120,000 clones, roughly nine tenths of them seen only once. Sequenced: peripheral blood. Receptors were obtained from a man aged 55 to 69 with COVID-19, enrolled during active disease.

The chain has TRBV15 and TRBJ2-1; D perhaps matches TRBD2 (5 bases). Trimming took off 4 bases at V and 6 bases at J, with 10 bases between the two ends. The V gene's germline CDR1 is LNHNV and CDR2 YYDKDF (reference sequence). This CDR3 is 13 amino acids long. DNA of the CDR3: TGTGCCACCAGCATGGTACTAGTCAATGAGCAGTTCTTC. Amino acids: CATSMVLVNEQFF.

The J gene is TRBJ1-6, the V gene TRBV5-6, with TRBD1 matching over 8 bases. The CDR3 is 16 amino acids. Germline values: CDR1 SGHDT, CDR2 YYEEEE. V lost 3 bases, J lost 7 bases, and 9 bases stayed unmatched. The CDR3 sequence is CASSSLGQGRNSPLHF. The CDR3 nucleotides read TGTGCCAGCAGCTCACTAGGACAGGGAAGAAATTCACCCCTCCACTTT.

The rearrangement joins TRBV5-4 to TRBJ2-7; D is undetermined. The CDR3 contains 14 residues. Looked up from germline, CDR1 is SGHNT and CDR2 is YYREEE (reference sequence). Trimming removed 1 base from V and 2 bases from J, with 10 bases in between. CDR3 coding DNA: TGTGCCAGCAGCTTGAAAAGCGTCCCCTACGAGCAGTACTTC. This sequence encodes CASSLKSVPYEQYF. Supplemented by reference TRBV5-4 and TRBJ2-7, the full variable domain reads ETGVTQSPTHLIKTRGQQVTLRCSSQSGHNTVSWYQQALGQGPQFIFQYYREEENGRGNFPPRFSGLQFPNYSSELNVNALELDDSALYLCASSLKSVPYEQYFGPGTRLTVT.

The rearrangement joins TRBV5-1 to TRBJ2-5, with TRBD1 as a possible D gene (6 bases). CDR1 and CDR2 (germline): SGHRS, YFSETQ. CDR3 size: 18 residues. V gave up 1 base and J gave up 0 bases, with 19 bases separating them. Written as DNA, the CDR3 is TGCGCCAGCAGCTTGACGCTGGGGGTAACAGGGTACCAAGAGACCCAGTACTTC. It yields the protein CASSLTLGVTGYQETQYF.

The chain joins TRBV5-1 to TRBJ2-1; a possible D gene is TRBD1 (6 bases). Germline V gene lookup returns CDR1 SGHRS and CDR2 YFSETQ. The CDR3 loop spans 15 amino acids. Trimming cost V 1 base and J 6 bases, with 14 bases left between them. CDR3 nucleotide sequence: TGCGCCAGCAGCTTGACAGGGTTTGATAGCAATGAGCAGTTCTTC. Its translation is CASSLTGFDSNEQFF.

This clone was found many times. The genes are TRBV7-3 and TRBJ1-4; weak D call: TRBD1 (6 bases). CDR1 is SGHTA and CDR2 is FQGTGA in the germline V gene. The V gene lost 6 bases and the J gene lost 6 bases, with 17 bases spanning the gap. This CDR3 region has 15 residues. The chain's CDR3 is CASRIEWEGDEKLFF. The CDR3 nucleotides read TGTGCCAGCAGGATCGAGTGGGAGGGGGATGAAAAACTGTTTTTT. The full variable domain, completed using reference TRBV7-3 and TRBJ1-4, is GAGVSQTPSNKVTEKGKYVELRCDPISGHTALYWYRQSLGQGPEFLIYFQGTGAADDSGLPNDRFFAVRPEGSVSTLKIQRTERGDSAVYLCASRIEWEGDEKLFFGSGTQLSVL.

The J gene is TRBJ2-7, the V gene TRBV10-1; 10 bases agree with TRBD1. The CDR3 loop spans 14 amino acids. Trimming took 6 bases from V and 6 from J; bases not matched to a gene: 8. Germline V gene lookup returns CDR1 WNHNN and CDR2 SYGVQD (reference sequence). This chain's CDR3 is CASSVGTGAGEQYF. For the CDR3, the DNA is TGCGCCAGCAGCGTCGGGACAGGGGCGGGCGAGCAGTACTTC.

J is TRBJ2-7 and V is TRBV7-3; 7 nucleotides agree with TRBD1. V lost 3 bases and J lost 3; bases outside the gene matches: 2. This CDR3 comprises 13 residues. The germline gives CDR1 SGHTA, CDR2 FQGTGA. CDR3 sequence: CASSLDRNYEQYF. In DNA, the CDR3 is TGTGCCAGCAGCTTGGACAGGAACTACGAGCAGTACTTC.

The J gene is TRBJ1-6, the V gene TRBV24-1; D unclear. Germline V gene data show CDR1 as KGHDR and CDR2 as SFDVKD. The V and J ends lost 4 bases and 0 bases respectively, with 15 bases between them. This CDR3 has 18 amino acids. The DNA for the CDR3 is TGTGCCACCAGTGACCTCGGACTTTTGCACTCCTATAATTCACCCCTCCACTTT. This sequence encodes CATSDLGLLHSYNSPLHF.

This chain links TRBV4-3 with TRBJ1-3, with 9 bases fitting TRBD1. V trimming: 2 bases; J trimming: 4 bases; junction bases outside the gene matches: 6. The germline gives CDR1 LGHNA, CDR2 YSLEER. The CDR3 sequence is 16 residues long. The CDR3 is CASSQTLQGAGNTIYF. The CDR3 bases are TGCGCCAGCAGCCAAACGTTACAGGGGGCGGGAAACACCATATATTTT.

The CDR3 spells CASSPGQGSYEQYF. The CDR3 region has the DNA TGTGCCAGCAGCCCGGGACAGGGTTCCTACGAGCAGTACTTC. This chain connects TRBV11-2 to TRBJ2-7, with 9 nucleotides matching TRBD1. The germline CDR1 and CDR2 sequences are SGHAT and FQNNGV. The CDR3 covers 14 residues. The trim removed 5 bases at V and 1 base at J, leaving 3 bases unmatched.

This clone was picked up one time. The rearrangement uses TRBV2 and TRBJ2-3; a weak D match, TRBD1 (5 bases). The length of the CDR3 is 14 residues. Deletions cut 2 bases from V and 4 bases from J, with 10 bases between. The germline V gene encodes CDR1 SNHLY and CDR2 FYNNEI. The CDR3 nucleotides are TGTGCCAGCAGTGAACAGGGTGAATCAGATACGCAGTATTTT. It encodes CASSEQGESDTQYF. Filled out from reference TRBV2 and TRBJ2-3, the complete variable domain reads EPEVTQTPSHQVTQMGQEVILRCVPISNHLYFYWYRQILGQKVEFLVSFYNNEISEKSEIFDDQFSVERPDGSNFTLKIRSTKLEDSAMYFCASSEQGESDTQYFGPGTRLTVL.

V and J are TRBV23-1 and TRBJ2-7; 9 nucleotides match TRBD1. TRBV23-1 is treated as an ORF (open reading frame) with a function not yet certain. Trimming took 4 bases from V and 3 from J; bases not matched to a gene: 7. The CDR3 is 15 amino acids. CDR3 in amino acids: CASSPQGALGYEQYF. CDR3 DNA sequence: TGCGCCAGCAGTCCACAGGGGGCTTTAGGCTACGAGCAGTACTTC.

This chain connects TRBV5-1 to TRBJ1-2, with D possibly being TRBD1 (6 bases). Deletions cut 4 bases from V and 2 bases from J, with 12 bases between. In germline, CDR1 is SGHRS, CDR2 YFSETQ. This CDR3 has 14 amino acids. CDR3 sequence (DNA): TGCGCCAGCAGCCGCCTACAGGGAAACTATGGCTACACCTTC. Residues: CASSRLQGNYGYTF.

The rearrangement uses TRBV10-3 and TRBJ2-3; 10 bases match TRBD2. The CDR3 spans 15 residues. V was pared by 1 base and J by 6 bases, with 4 bases of the junction left unmatched. In germline, CDR1 is ENHRY, CDR2 SYGVKD. Here the CDR3 DNA reads TGTGCCATCAGTGAGTACCTAGCGGGAGAGGATACGCAGTATTTT. This encodes CAISEYLAGEDTQYF.

The chain links TRBV4-2 to TRBJ1-3; D gene unclear. The germline CDR1 and CDR2 sequences are LGHNA and YNFKEQ. This CDR3 contains 14 residues. Trimming shortened V by 0 bases and J by 9 bases, and 12 bases separated the two germline ends. This CDR3 is CASSQDIGQATIYF. The CDR3 DNA reads TGTGCCAGCAGCCAAGATATTGGTCAGGCCACCATATATTTT.

The DNA of the CDR3 is TGTGCTAGTGGTTTCGGGGATGACTCTGGAAACACCATATATTTT. Its translation: CASGFGDDSGNTIYF. The rearrangement joins TRBV12-5 to TRBJ1-3; no definite D call. Deletions cut 3 bases from V and 0 bases from J, with 9 bases between. The CDR3 length is 15 residues. Germline V lookup: CDR1 LGHNT, CDR2 FRNRAP.

The genes are TRBV13 and TRBJ2-5, with a possible D match to TRBD2 (5 bases). Between the trimmed V and J ends, which lost 4 bases and 4 bases, there was a span of 13 bases. The CDR3 totals 14 residues. Germline CDR1 PRHDT, CDR2 FYEKMQ (reference sequence). The CDR3 spells CASSSTEGSETQYF. The DNA of the CDR3 is TGTGCCAGCAGCTCAACCGAGGGCTCAGAGACCCAGTACTTC.

The gene calls are TRBV19 and TRBJ2-1, with D possibly being TRBD2 (5 bases). V lost 7 bases, J lost 5 bases, and 15 bases lay in between. Germline-derived CDR1 and CDR2 are LNHDA and SQIVND (reference sequence). This CDR3 has 14 amino acids. The CDR3 protein is CASNPLGGHNEQFF. In DNA form, the CDR3 reads TGTGCCAGTAACCCACTAGGCGGTCACAATGAGCAGTTCTTC.

This clone was seen a single time. This chain links TRBV28 with TRBJ1-3, with 9 nucleotides matching TRBD1. CDR3 size: 14 residues. Germline trimming cut 6 bases from V and 5 bases from J; bases unmatched to any gene: 5. Germline V gene lookup returns CDR1 MDHEN and CDR2 SYDVKM. The CDR3 DNA follows: TGTGCCAGCAGACTACAGGGGGCTAGAAACACCATATATTTT. Translation: CASRLQGARNTIYF.

CDR3 loop: CASSEIWGDGYTF. DNA for the CDR3: TGTGCCAGCAGTGAAATCTGGGGGGATGGCTACACCTTC. V gene TRBV6-1 combines with J gene TRBJ1-2; D may be TRBD1 (5 bases). The germline V gene has CDR1 MNHNS and CDR2 SASEGT. The CDR3 has 13 residues. V was trimmed by 2 bases and J by 6 bases, leaving 10 bases between them.